The 12 T cell receptor beta chains below come from one sample, sequenced in a study of radiation and T cells in renal cell carcinoma. Only in-frame clones appear in the TCRdb table, and some are missing; sequencing was by immunoSEQ multiplex PCR. The repertoire holds approximately 65,000 clones, with approximately 80% as singletons. As to time point: blood 4 weeks post-SBRT, at nephrectomy. This sample's treatment: 15 Gy SBRT to primary tumor, nephrectomy 4 weeks later. The sequenced sample was blood, obtained from a patient whose treatment included radiotherapy and nephrectomy. The receptors derive from a man between 60 and 75 years old with renal cell carcinoma.

This rearrangement joins TRBV6-5 to TRBJ1-1; D not certain. Trimming shortened V by 5 bases and J by 4 bases, and 8 bases separated the two germline ends. Germline CDR1 is MNHEY and CDR2 is SVGAGI. The CDR3 is 12 amino acids. The CDR3 sequence is CASSELLTEAFF. CDR3 in DNA: TGTGCCAGCAGTGAACTGCTCACTGAAGCTTTCTTT.

V and J are TRBV11-3 and TRBJ2-1; 12 bases map to TRBD2. V lost 1 base, J lost 13 bases, and 5 bases stayed unmatched. CDR1 is SGHNT, CDR2 YENEEA, per germline. The CDR3 has 14 residues. The CDR3 spells CASSLAWTSGVQFF. Here the CDR3 DNA reads TGTGCCAGCAGCTTAGCTTGGACTAGCGGGGTACAGTTCTTC.

This clone was counted only a few times. V gene TRBV7-9 combines with J gene TRBJ2-3; D is perhaps TRBD2 (6 bases). This CDR3 comprises 15 residues. The V end was cut by 10 bases, the J end by 4 bases, with 21 bases between. CDR1 SEHNR and CDR2 FQNEAQ come from the germline V gene (reference sequence). The CDR3 region has the DNA TGTGCCAACTATCTCCCGGGCGGGGAGGCAGATACGCAGTATTTT. This sequence encodes CANYLPGGEADTQYF.

The chain combines TRBV7-9 with TRBJ2-3; D perhaps matches TRBD1 (6 bases). Germline lookup yields CDR1 SEHNR and CDR2 FQNEAQ (reference sequence). Trimming removed 2 bases at V and 1 base at J, with 16 bases between. The CDR3 spans 17 residues. For the CDR3, the DNA is TGTGCCAGCAGCTTATCGGGCAGGGGCAACGGCACAGATACGCAGTATTTT. It encodes CASSLSGRGNGTDTQYF.

As concerns this clone: At one end, the junction sequence differs from germline, possibly due to a read error. The chain has TRBV9 and TRBJ2-2; TRBD1 agrees at 9 bases. Germline loops: CDR1 SGDLS, CDR2 YYNGEE. CDR3 length: 16 amino acids. CDR3 sequence (DNA): TGTGCCAGCACCTCAGCCGGGACAGGGAACTCCGGGGAGCTGTTTTTT. It specifies CASTSAGTGNSGELFF.

The rearrangement links TRBV27 to TRBJ1-5; D unresolved. This CDR3 comprises 13 residues. Trimming pared 6 bases from V and 6 bases from J, leaving 12 bases between. Germline V gene lookup returns CDR1 MNHEY and CDR2 SMNVEV (reference sequence). In DNA form, the CDR3 reads TGTGCCAGCAGCTATAGGACTTTTCAGCCCCAGCATTTT. Translated, it gives CASSYRTFQPQHF.

The chain joins TRBV7-9 to TRBJ2-5, with unresolved D. Trimming stripped 5 bases from V and 5 bases from J, with 12 bases between. In germline, CDR1 is SEHNR, CDR2 FQNEAQ (reference sequence). CDR3 size: 13 residues. The CDR3 coding sequence is TGTGCCAGCAGCCCCCTAGTTGGGGAGACCCAGTACTTC. Its protein product is CASSPLVGETQYF.

This clone turned up a few times. This sequence joins TRBV13 and TRBJ2-3; D is undetermined. The length of the CDR3 is 14 residues. Germline CDR1 reads PRHDT; CDR2 reads FYEKMQ (reference sequence). Trimming took off 2 bases at V and 1 base at J, with 7 bases between the two ends. The CDR3 coding sequence is TGTGCCAGCAGCTTAAGGCCTGGCACAGATACGCAGTATTTT. Residues: CASSLRPGTDTQYF.

V gene TRBV6-4 combines with J gene TRBJ2-1; D not resolved. Germline CDR1 and CDR2: MRHNA and SNTAGT. This CDR3 is built from 10 residues. Trimming left V 6 bases short and J 9 bases short, with 6 bases between. CDR3 in DNA: TGTGCCAGCAGAAGGACTGAGCAGTTCTTC. Protein: CASRRTEQFF.

This clone was counted a single time. The chain carries TRBV7-2 and TRBJ2-5; weak D call: TRBD1 (6 bases). Looked up from germline, CDR1 is SGHTA and CDR2 is FQGNSA. The CDR3 sequence is 15 residues long. The V gene lost 3 bases and the J gene lost 1 base, with 12 bases spanning the gap. The CDR3 region has the DNA TGTGCCAGCAGCTTTACAGCGACAGGCCAAGAGACCCAGTACTTC. This encodes CASSFTATGQETQYF.

This sequence joins TRBV5-1 and TRBJ2-2; a possible D gene is TRBD2 (6 bases). CDR3 length: 16 amino acids. V lost 5 bases to trimming and J lost 0 bases, with 14 bases between them. The V gene's germline CDR1 is SGHRS and CDR2 YFSETQ. CDR3 residues: CASRFSGDSNTGELFF. The DNA for the CDR3 is TGCGCCAGCAGATTTAGCGGAGATTCGAACACCGGGGAGCTGTTTTTT.

The chain has TRBV2 and TRBJ2-5, with TRBD2 identical over 7 bases. Per the germline V gene, CDR1 is SNHLY and CDR2 is FYNNEI. The CDR3 loop spans 14 amino acids. The trim removed 2 bases at V and 6 bases at J, leaving 6 bases unmatched. The chain's CDR3 is CASSENLAVKTQYF. The CDR3 nucleotides read TGTGCCAGCAGTGAAAATCTAGCGGTGAAGACCCAGTACTTC.